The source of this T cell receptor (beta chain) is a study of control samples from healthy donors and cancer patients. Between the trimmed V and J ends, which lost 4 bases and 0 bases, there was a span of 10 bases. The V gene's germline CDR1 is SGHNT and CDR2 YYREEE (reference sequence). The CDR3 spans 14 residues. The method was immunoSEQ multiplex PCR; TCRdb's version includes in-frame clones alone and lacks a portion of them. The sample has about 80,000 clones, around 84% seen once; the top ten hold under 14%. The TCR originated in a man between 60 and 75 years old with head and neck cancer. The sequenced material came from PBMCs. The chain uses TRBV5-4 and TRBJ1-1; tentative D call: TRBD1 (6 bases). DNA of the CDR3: TGTGCCAGCAGCCGTGACAGGATGAACACTGAAGCTTTCTTT. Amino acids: CASSRDRMNTEAFF.